This TCR beta chain was sequenced in a study of identical twins. Whole-study results and caveats: Beta clonotypes that were abundant in cord blood contained fewer insertions, a pattern absent from memory repertoires.

CDR1 and CDR2 from the germline V gene are MNHEY and SVGAGI. With 9 bases removed from V and 4 bases from J, the gap between germline ends came to 17 bases. The CDR3 totals 14 residues. Comments on this clonotype: The antigen remains undetermined.

Carrying unique molecular identifiers, the cDNA also gained a universal primer site through template switching. TCRdb independently ran MiXCR on the 5' RACE reads; one entry per CDR3 protein. The data hold around 200,000 distinct CDR3 sequences, with around 10% observed a single time. Donors uniformly comprised healthy Caucasians. The TCR sequence derives from a young woman in good health. Sequencing was carried out using memory (CD45RO+) T cells sorted from blood. The chain joins TRBV6-5 to TRBJ2-3; TRBD1 is a possible D gene (7 bases). CDR3: CASQLAGGSDTQYF. The DNA for the CDR3 is TGTGCCAGTCAGTTAGCAGGGGGGTCAGATACGCAGTATTTT.